One and the same sample provided the 30 T cell receptor beta chains below, sequenced in a study of CD4 T cells in relation to SARS-CoV-2 and coronaviruses. TCRdb keeps only in-frame clones here, not all; method: immunoSEQ multiplex PCR. The repertoire holds about 36,000 clones, with over 60% as singletons. These receptors are not linked to any known antigen. The sample taken for sequencing was memory CD4+ T cells from PBMCs, cultured in vitro. Receptors originate from an adult with COVID-19.

The sample holds a few counts of this clone. This chain connects TRBV3-1 (or the pseudogene TRBV3-2) to TRBJ2-2; D is unclear. Trimming removed 5 bases at V and 6 bases at J, with 7 bases between. Looked up from germline, CDR1 is LGHDT and CDR2 is YNNKEL (reference sequence). This CDR3 contains 12 residues. This CDR3 is CASSSHSGELFF. The CDR3 region has the DNA TGTGCCAGCAGCTCCCATTCCGGGGAGCTGTTTTTT.

The J gene is TRBJ2-7, the V gene TRBV28; D ambiguous. With 3 bases removed from V and 0 bases from J, the gap between germline ends came to 18 bases. Germline V lookup: CDR1 MDHEN, CDR2 SYDVKM. The CDR3 length is 17 residues. The CDR3 protein is CASSFGWAQESSYEQYF. The CDR3 nucleotides are TGTGCCAGCAGTTTTGGGTGGGCGCAGGAGAGCTCCTACGAGCAGTACTTC. The full variable domain, completed using reference TRBV28 and TRBJ2-7, is DVKVTQSSRYLVKRTGEKVFLECVQDMDHENMFWYRQDPGLGLRLIYFSYDVKMKEKGDIPEGYSVSREKKERFSLILESASTNQTSMYLCASSFGWAQESSYEQYFGPGTRLTVT.

This clone was counted only a few times. This chain's CDR3 is CASSHRGLYGYTF. CDR3 DNA: TGTGCCAGCAGTCACAGGGGGCTTTATGGCTACACCTTC. The chain employs TRBV27 and TRBJ1-2, with TRBD1 matching 9 bases. CDR1 is MNHEY, CDR2 SMNVEV, per germline (reference sequence). The J segment lost 5 bases and the V segment lost 5 bases, leaving 3 bases of the junction unmatched. CDR3 length: 13 residues.

The chain couples TRBV13 to TRBJ2-1, with 8 bases that match TRBD1. Germline loops: CDR1 PRHDT, CDR2 FYEKMQ (reference sequence). V lost 5 bases to trimming and J lost 3 bases; unmatched junction nucleotides: 3. This CDR3 has 14 residues. The CDR3 is CASSQGALYNEQFF. CDR3 in DNA: TGTGCCAGCAGCCAGGGGGCCCTCTACAATGAGCAGTTCTTC.

This clone has only one observation. The J gene is TRBJ2-6, the V gene TRBV4-2; TRBD2 agrees at 8 bases. Trimming took 2 bases from V and 0 from J; bases not matched to a gene: 9. Germline assignment: CDR1 LGHNA and CDR2 YNFKEQ. CDR3 length: 19 residues. CDR3 in amino acids: CASSQILAGRSSGANVLTF. DNA of the CDR3: TGTGCCAGCAGCCAAATCCTAGCGGGTCGCAGCTCTGGGGCCAACGTCCTGACTTTC.

The chain recombines TRBV7-9 with TRBJ2-3, with a tentative D call TRBD2 (6 bases). Germline assignment: CDR1 SEHNR and CDR2 FQNEAQ (reference sequence). The CDR3 has 14 residues. Deletions cut 0 bases from V and 8 bases from J, with 12 bases between. CDR3: CASSLALLGGTQYF. The CDR3 DNA follows: TGTGCCAGCAGCTTAGCGCTCCTGGGGGGTACGCAGTATTTT.

The rearrangement links TRBV5-6 to TRBJ1-1, with D hard to call. Germline CDR1 and CDR2: SGHDT and YYEEEE. V gave up 2 bases and J gave up 5 bases, with 10 bases separating them. The CDR3 totals 13 residues. In DNA form, the CDR3 reads TGTGCCAGCAGCTTTGGGCTGCAGACTGAAGCTTTCTTT. It translates to CASSFGLQTEAFF.

This clone was seen a few times. This chain connects TRBV5-1 to TRBJ2-7, with D perhaps matching TRBD1 or TRBD2 (6 bases each). V was cut by 5 bases and J by 3 bases, with 15 bases left in between. Germline loops: CDR1 SGHRS, CDR2 YFSETQ. CDR3 length equals 14 residues. In DNA form, the CDR3 reads TGCGCCAGCAGACCCAAAGGGGGGAACTACGAGCAGTACTTC. Translating gives CASRPKGGNYEQYF.

The chain uses TRBV6-5 and TRBJ1-2, with D unresolved. The CDR3 runs 11 residues. Germline V gene sequence: CDR1 MNHEY, CDR2 SVGAGI. The V end lost 8 bases, the J end lost 7 bases, and 11 bases lay between the germline ends. CDR3 residues: CASGRGSGYTF. CDR3 bases: TGTGCCAGCGGACGGGGATCTGGCTACACCTTC.

V is TRBV28 and J is TRBJ2-7, with D uncertain. V was cut by 4 bases and J by 3 bases, with 4 bases left in between. This CDR3 has 11 residues. CDR1 MDHEN and CDR2 SYDVKM come from the germline V gene. CDR3 in amino acids: CASSSVYEQYF. The CDR3 DNA follows: TGTGCCAGCAGTTCTGTCTACGAGCAGTACTTC.

V and J are TRBV11-2 and TRBJ2-5; D is unclear. This CDR3 spans 13 amino acids. The germline V gene encodes CDR1 SGHAT and CDR2 FQNNGV. V lost 1 base and J lost 4, with 7 bases in between. The CDR3 sequence: CASSLATLETQYF. DNA for the CDR3: TGTGCCAGCAGCTTAGCTACATTAGAGACCCAGTACTTC.

V usage is TRBV6-1 and J usage is TRBJ1-5, with 7 bases that match TRBD1. The germline gives CDR1 MNHNS, CDR2 SASEGT. J gave up 2 bases and V 4 bases, and 17 bases lay outside the gene matches. The CDR3 is made up of 19 amino acids. The CDR3 sequence is CASSGRWQGGGGGNQPQHF. In nucleotides, the CDR3 is TGTGCCAGCAGTGGCCGTTGGCAGGGGGGCGGTGGAGGCAATCAGCCCCAGCATTTT.

The CDR3 DNA is TGTGCCAGCAGCCCCGACCCCCATATCGGGGCCAACGTCCTGACTTTC. Translating gives CASSPDPHIGANVLTF. V and J are TRBV7-6 and TRBJ2-6; D is unresolved. V shed 5 bases and J shed 4 bases, with 15 bases lying between them. Germline V gene data show CDR1 as SGHVS and CDR2 as FNYEAQ. The CDR3 consists of 16 residues.

The chain joins TRBV7-2 to TRBJ1-2; 9 nucleotides match TRBD1. This CDR3 contains 16 residues. The V and J ends lost 8 bases and 4 bases, in that order; junction bases with no gene match: 14. Germline V gene sequence: CDR1 SGHTA, CDR2 FQGNSA. The CDR3 coding sequence is TGTGCCAGCGGACCCTACCGGGACAGGGTTGGCTATGGCTACACCTTC. Its translation: CASGPYRDRVGYGYTF.

This clone showed up just a few times. The rearrangement uses TRBV10-3 and TRBJ2-5; D is possibly TRBD2 (6 bases). V was shortened by 10 bases and J by 3 bases, with 21 bases between the two germline ends. This CDR3 contains 15 residues. The germline V gene has CDR1 ENHRY and CDR2 SYGVKD. The CDR3 reads CATRATGRGEETQYF. The DNA for the CDR3 is TGTGCCACTAGGGCCACGGGGCGCGGGGAAGAGACCCAGTACTTC.

The chain couples TRBV2 to TRBJ1-2, with D unclear. V lost 1 base, J lost 2 bases, and 8 bases lay in between. The CDR3 extends over 14 amino acids. Germline loops: CDR1 SNHLY, CDR2 FYNNEI. CDR3 bases: TGTGCCAGCAGTGAAGGGGCGGAGAACTATGGCTACACCTTC. It translates to CASSEGAENYGYTF.

The rearrangement uses TRBV7-2 and TRBJ2-7, with TRBD2 matching over 11 bases. V lost 5 bases and J lost 8; bases outside the gene matches: 11. CDR3 length: 15 amino acids. Germline CDR1 reads SGHTA; CDR2 reads FQGNSA. CDR3 in amino acids: CASSPIAGGGVKQYF. In DNA, the CDR3 is TGTGCCAGCAGCCCGATAGCGGGAGGGGGTGTTAAGCAGTACTTC.

This clone was seen more than once but under ten times. The rearrangement links TRBV11-2 to TRBJ2-3; D tentatively fits TRBD1 or TRBD2 (5 bases each). V lost 5 bases and J 2 bases, leaving 11 bases between the germline ends. The CDR3 spans 14 residues. From germline, CDR1 is SGHAT and CDR2 FQNNGV. CDR3 amino acids: CASSHRDDTDTQYF. The DNA of the CDR3 is TGTGCCAGCAGCCACCGGGACGACACAGATACGCAGTATTTT.

The genes are TRBV29-1 and TRBJ2-7, with D possibly TRBD2 on 5 matching bases. V was shortened by 4 bases and J by 2 bases, with 9 bases between the two germline ends. The CDR3 is 12 residues long. In germline, CDR1 is SQVTM, CDR2 ANQGSEA. CDR3 in DNA: TGCAGCGTTGTAGGGAGAGCCTACGAGCAGTACTTC. Protein: CSVVGRAYEQYF.

The chain links TRBV7-3 to TRBJ2-3, with D perhaps TRBD1 (6 bases). The CDR3 contains 15 residues. Germline V lookup: CDR1 SGHTA, CDR2 FQGTGA. V lost 3 bases, J lost 4 bases, and 14 bases lay in between. In nucleotides, the CDR3 is TGTGCCAGCAGCTTTGGGCGCAGGGGTGCAGATACGCAGTATTTT. Its translation: CASSFGRRGADTQYF.

The chain uses TRBV5-6 and TRBJ2-7; D is unclear. V lost 1 base and J lost 3, with 17 bases in between. Germline CDR1 is SGHDT and CDR2 is YYEEEE. The CDR3 is 16 amino acids. The CDR3 loop reads CASSLRGHLKYYEQYF. The CDR3 DNA follows: TGTGCCAGCAGCTTGCGCGGTCACCTTAAATACTACGAGCAGTACTTC.

This clone was found a few times. The chain uses TRBV6-1 and TRBJ2-1; 11 nucleotides line up with TRBD1. CDR3 length: 17 amino acids. The junction had 13 bases not matched to a gene; V was cut back by 4 bases and J by 8 bases. Germline V gene sequence: CDR1 MNHNS, CDR2 SASEGT. CDR3 amino acids: CASSGTGGWGDSHEQFF. In nucleotides, the CDR3 is TGTGCCAGCAGTGGGACAGGGGGCTGGGGAGATAGCCATGAGCAGTTCTTC.

V is TRBV7-2 and J is TRBJ2-1; D gene unclear. Germline CDR1 reads SGHTA; CDR2 reads FQGNSA. V was shortened by 5 bases and J by 4 bases, with 12 bases between the two germline ends. CDR3 length: 14 amino acids. CDR3 nucleotide sequence: TGTGCCAGCAGCCTTACACCGCGGTACAATGAGCAGTTCTTC. Protein product: CASSLTPRYNEQFF.

The chain employs TRBV5-4 and TRBJ2-1; TRBD2 is a possible D gene (5 bases). The CDR3 is 14 amino acids. The germline V gene encodes CDR1 SGHNT and CDR2 YYREEE (reference sequence). V was clipped by 1 base and J by 5 bases, with 10 bases between them. CDR3 sequence: CASSLSPTNNEQFF. In DNA, the CDR3 is TGTGCCAGCAGCTTGTCCCCGACTAACAATGAGCAGTTCTTC.

The CDR3 reads CASSQLEGGMSEQFF. The DNA for the CDR3 is TGTGCCAGCTCACAACTAGAGGGGGGGATGTCGGAGCAGTTCTTC. The gene calls are TRBV18 and TRBJ2-1; possible D gene TRBD2, 7 bases. V lost 4 bases and J lost 10, with 20 bases in between. CDR3 length: 15 amino acids. CDR1 KGHSH and CDR2 LQKENI come from the germline V gene.

The chain joins TRBV9 to TRBJ2-5, with D possibly TRBD1 on 5 matching bases. V was pared by 0 bases and J by 2 bases, with 8 bases between. The CDR3 consists of 14 residues. The germline gives CDR1 SGDLS, CDR2 YYNGEE. CDR3 sequence (DNA): TGTGCCAGCAGCGTAGATCCAGGGCAAGAGACCCAGTACTTC. Translation gives CASSVDPGQETQYF.

The genes are TRBV28 and TRBJ2-2; D not certain. The germline V gene encodes CDR1 MDHEN and CDR2 SYDVKM. The CDR3 runs 14 residues. Trimming stripped 1 base from V and 4 bases from J, with 7 bases between. CDR3 sequence: CASSLSPFTGELFF. CDR3 DNA sequence: TGTGCCAGCAGTTTATCCCCGTTCACCGGGGAGCTGTTTTTT.

A note on this clone: The germline gene is not matched at one end of the junction; a read error may be the cause. This rearrangement joins TRBV6-1 to TRBJ1-2; the match to TRBD1 covers 8 bases. The CDR3 contains 14 residues. Germline V lookup: CDR1 MNHNS, CDR2 SASEGT. CDR3 coding DNA: TGTGCCAGCAGCGAAGGACAGGGTTACTATGGCTACACCTTC. Amino acid sequence: CASSEGQGYYGYTF.

The chain recombines TRBV18 with TRBJ1-1, with 7 bases that match TRBD1. The CDR3 has 18 residues. Trimming cost V 4 bases and J 8 bases; bases outside gene matches: 22. Germline CDR1 reads KGHSH; CDR2 reads LQKENI. For the CDR3, the DNA is TGTGCCAGCTCACTGAACCGCGATGGCCGGGACAGAGGAAAAGAAGCTTTCTTT. It codes for CASSLNRDGRDRGKEAFF.

V is TRBV4-1 and J is TRBJ2-5, with 7 bases that match TRBD2. Trimming took 0 bases from V and 4 from J; bases not matched to a gene: 11. CDR3 size: 17 residues. Germline V gene data show CDR1 as MGHRA and CDR2 as YSYEKL. DNA for the CDR3: TGCGCCAGCAGCCAAGATCTTGGGGGAGGGCCGCCAGAGACCCAGTACTTC. Residues: CASSQDLGGGPPETQYF.